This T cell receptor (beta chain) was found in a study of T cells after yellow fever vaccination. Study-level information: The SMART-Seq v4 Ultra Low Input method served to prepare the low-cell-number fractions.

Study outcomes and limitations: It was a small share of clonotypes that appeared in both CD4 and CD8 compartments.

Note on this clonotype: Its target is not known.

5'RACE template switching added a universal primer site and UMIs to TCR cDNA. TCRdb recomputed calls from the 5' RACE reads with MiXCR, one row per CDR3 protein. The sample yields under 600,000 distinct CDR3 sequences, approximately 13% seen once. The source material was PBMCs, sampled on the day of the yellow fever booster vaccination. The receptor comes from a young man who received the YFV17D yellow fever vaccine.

The CDR3 bases are TGCAGTGCCAACGGGGCCACTAGCACAGATACGCAGTATTTT. Protein: CSANGATSTDTQYF. This rearrangement joins TRBV20-1 to TRBJ2-3; D is possibly TRBD1 or TRBD2 (5 bases each). CDR1 is DFQATT and CDR2 is SNEGSKA in the germline V gene (reference sequence). V lost 6 bases to trimming and J lost 0 bases, with 13 bases between them. CDR3 length equals 14 residues.